This T cell receptor (beta chain) appears in the sequencing data of a study of shared clonotypes between healthy human individuals. General observations from the study: Among a few donors, 4.5% to 5.5% of naive CD4 clonotypes were found in common. Researchers sampled only blood; tissue repertoires likely differ. Non-shared clonotypes displayed generation probabilities falling below those of clonotypes present in all four donors.

Note on this clone: Its target is unknown.

There were no recent acute infections or vaccinations among the donors, who were healthy HIV-negative adults. Libraries were prepared by immunoSEQ multiplex PCR; TCRdb keeps only in-frame clonotypes and omits some of them. The sample holds 2 million to 2.5 million clones; approximately 94% are singletons and the top ten take around 0.13%. Material for sequencing was naive CD4+ T cells sorted from blood. Subset of the sample: CD45RA+ positively selected. The receptor was isolated from a young man in good health.

The CDR3 reads CASSLRGEGGLSYEQYF. CDR3 DNA sequence: TGTGCCAGCAGCTTAAGGGGCGAGGGGGGCCTCTCCTACGAGCAGTACTTC. The chain recombines TRBV7-9 with TRBJ2-7, with D possibly called TRBD1 or TRBD2 (6 bases each). The CDR3 spans 17 residues. CDR1 and CDR2 (germline): SEHNR, FQNEAQ (reference sequence). Trimming removed 2 bases from V and 0 bases from J, with 17 bases in between. The whole variable domain, filled in from reference TRBV7-9 and TRBJ2-7, reads DTGVSQNPRHKITKRGQNVTFRCDPISEHNRLYWYRQTLGQGPEFLTYFQNEAQLEKSRLLSDRFSAERPKGSFSTLEIQRTEQGDSAMYLCASSLRGEGGLSYEQYFGPGTRLTVT.